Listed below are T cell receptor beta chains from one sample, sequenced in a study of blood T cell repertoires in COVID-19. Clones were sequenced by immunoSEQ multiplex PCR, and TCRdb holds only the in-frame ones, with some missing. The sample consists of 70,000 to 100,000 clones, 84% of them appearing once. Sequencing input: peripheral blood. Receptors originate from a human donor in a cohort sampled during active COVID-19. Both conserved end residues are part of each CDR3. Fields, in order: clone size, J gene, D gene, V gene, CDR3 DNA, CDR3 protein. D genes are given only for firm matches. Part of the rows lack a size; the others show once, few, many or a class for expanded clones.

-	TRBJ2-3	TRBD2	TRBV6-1	TGTGCCAGCAGTGTAGAAACTAGCGGGAGAAGGAAGGATACGCAGTATTTT	CASSVETSGRRKDTQYF
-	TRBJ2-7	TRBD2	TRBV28	TGTGCCAGCAGGTTTAGCGGGAGGTACGAGCAGTACTTC	CASRFSGRYEQYF
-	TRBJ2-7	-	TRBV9	TGTGCCAGCAGCCCAACTGCCGTGAGGGACGAGCAGTACTTC	CASSPTAVRDEQYF
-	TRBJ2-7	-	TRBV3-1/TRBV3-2	TGTGCCAGCAGCCAAGAATTAGCGGACTACGAGCAGTACTTC	CASSQELADYEQYF
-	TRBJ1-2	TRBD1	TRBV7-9	TGTGCCAGCAGCTTAGAAACAGGGGGCTATGGCTACACCTTC	CASSLETGGYGYTF
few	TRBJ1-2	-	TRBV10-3	TGTGCCATCAGTGGGTCCAGGGATAACTATGGCTACACCTTC	CAISGSRDNYGYTF
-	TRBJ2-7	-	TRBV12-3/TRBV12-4	TGTGCCAGCAGTTTGTCCGGGGGCGAGCAGTACTTC	CASSLSGGEQYF
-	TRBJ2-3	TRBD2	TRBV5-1	TGCGCCAGCAGCTTCGGGACTACTAGCACAGATACGCAGTATTTT	CASSFGTTSTDTQYF
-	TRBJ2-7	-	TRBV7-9	TGTGCCAGCAGGAATCTAAAGAGCTCCTACGAGCAGTACTTC	CASRNLKSSYEQYF
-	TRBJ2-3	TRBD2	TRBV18	TGTGCCAGCTCACCACTAGCGGGGGGAACAGATACGCAGTATTTT	CASSPLAGGTDTQYF
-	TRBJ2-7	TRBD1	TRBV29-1	TGCAGCGTTGCACAGGGGCCTGTTGAGCAGTACTTC	CSVAQGPVEQYF
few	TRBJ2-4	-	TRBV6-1	TGTGCCAGCAGTGAGGCGGAACTAGCCAAAAACATTCAGTACTTC	CASSEAELAKNIQYF
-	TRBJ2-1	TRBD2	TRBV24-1	TGTGCCACCAGTGATTCAACGTTGGGAGGGTATAGTGAGCAGTTCTTC	CATSDSTLGGYSEQFF
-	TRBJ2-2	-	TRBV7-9	TGTGCCAGCAGCTTAGAGGCAGGGGCGGCCACCGGGGAGCTGTTTTTT	CASSLEAGAATGELFF
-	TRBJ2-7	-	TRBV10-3	TGTGCCATCAGTGAGGGCTTGGGACACTACGAGCAGTACTTC	CAISEGLGHYEQYF
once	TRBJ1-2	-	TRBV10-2	TGCGCCAGCAGTGATCGGACTCTAGCGGGCGGCTACACCTTC	CASSDRTLAGGYTF
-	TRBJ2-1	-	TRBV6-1	TGTGCCAGCAGTGAAAGGTTGCAGGCCCGCTACAATGAGCAGTTCTTC	CASSERLQARYNEQFF
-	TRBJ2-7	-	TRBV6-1	TGTGCCAGCAGACTCCCAAGCCTCTACGAGCAGTACTTC	CASRLPSLYEQYF
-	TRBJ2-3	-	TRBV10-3	TGTGCCATCAGTGAGCCGCTAACAGATACGCAGTATTTT	CAISEPLTDTQYF
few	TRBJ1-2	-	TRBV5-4	TGTGCCAGCAGCTCCGGACAAAGGACAGCCTCCTATGGCTACACCTTC	CASSSGQRTASYGYTF
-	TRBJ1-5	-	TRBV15	TGTGCCACCAGCAGGGCGGGAGGCAATCAGCCCCAGCATTTT	CATSRAGGNQPQHF
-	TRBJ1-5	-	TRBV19	TGTGCCAGTAGAAAGGGGACGGACTATAGCAATCAGCCCCAGCATTTT	CASRKGTDYSNQPQHF
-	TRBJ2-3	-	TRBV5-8	TGTGCCAGCCCCCTAAGCCCCACAGATACGCAGTATTTT	CASPLSPTDTQYF
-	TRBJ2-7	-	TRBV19	TGTGCCAGTAGTGGGACAAAACTCGAGCAGTACTTC	CASSGTKLEQYF
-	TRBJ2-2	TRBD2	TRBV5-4	TGTGCCAGCAGCTTGTCGGGACTAGCGGGATCGCGGACCGGGGAGCTGTTTTTT	CASSLSGLAGSRTGELFF
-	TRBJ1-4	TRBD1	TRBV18	TGTGCCAGCTCACCAGACAGGGGGGCAACTAATGAAAAACTGTTTTTT	CASSPDRGATNEKLFF
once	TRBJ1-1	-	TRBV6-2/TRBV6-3	TGTGCCAGCAGTTACAAGTTGAGAGGGGGTTTGAACACTGAAGCTTTCTTT	CASSYKLRGGLNTEAFF
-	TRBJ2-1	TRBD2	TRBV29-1	TGCAGCGTTGAGGGGGGGAGCTCCTACAATGAGCAGTTCTTC	CSVEGGSSYNEQFF
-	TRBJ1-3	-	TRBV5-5	TGTGCCAGCAGCTTTAGTGCCGCAGGAAACACCATATATTTT	CASSFSAAGNTIYF